Listed below are T cell receptor beta chains from one sample, sequenced in a study of cytomegalovirus exposure and HLA in healthy donors. Assay used: immunoSEQ multiplex PCR; TCRdb lists only in-frame clones, some missing. This sample has 70,000 to 75,000 clones, with 90% to 95% found just once. The sequenced sample was PBMCs. These receptors came from a woman aged 18 to 35 in good health and CMV-seropositive. Each CDR3 is given with its conserved first and last residue. D genes are given only for firm matches. Expanded clones are given a class, and other clones once, few, many or no size at all.

TRBV7-8	-	TRBJ2-1	13	TRBD2	TGTGCCAGCAGCTCGACTAGCGCCAATGAGCAGTTCTTC	CASSSTSANEQFF
TRBV19	-	TRBJ2-7	15	-	TGTGCCAGTAACCCCGACACGGGAACGTCCCACGAGCAGTACTTC	CASNPDTGTSHEQYF
TRBV19	-	TRBJ1-1	15	-	TGTGCCAGTAGTATTCTTCAGGGCATGAACACTGAAGCTTTCTTT	CASSILQGMNTEAFF
TRBV28	-	TRBJ1-1	16	TRBD1	TGTGCCAGCAGTTCCCTCCGGACAGGGAGGGGAGTTGAAGCTTTCTTT	CASSSLRTGRGVEAFF
TRBV19	-	TRBJ2-1	16	TRBD1	TGTGCCAGTAGTACTACCCCGGACAGGGCTGTCGATGAGCAGTTCTTC	CASSTTPDRAVDEQFF
TRBV5-5	-	TRBJ2-1	17	-	TGTGCCAGCAGCTTGGTTCCGCTAGGCAACTCCTACAATGAGCAGTTCTTC	CASSLVPLGNSYNEQFF
TRBV28	-	TRBJ2-2	15	TRBD2	TGTGCCAGCAGGTTAGCGGGAGCGAACACCGGGGAGCTGTTTTTT	CASRLAGANTGELFF
TRBV27	-	TRBJ2-3	18	TRBD2	TGTGCCAGCAGTCCTCGGACTAGCGGGGGGCCGGACACAGATACGCAGTATTTT	CASSPRTSGGPDTDTQYF
TRBV18	-	TRBJ2-7	16	TRBD2	TGTGCCAGCTCCCCAACTATAACTAGCGGGCTTGGAGAGCAGTACTTC	CASSPTITSGLGEQYF
TRBV6-1	-	TRBJ1-6	17	TRBD1	TGTGCCAGCAGTGAAGTAAAGGGGGCAAGCTATAATTCACCCCTCCACTTT	CASSEVKGASYNSPLHF
TRBV19	-	TRBJ1-1	15	-	TGTGCCAGTAGTCCCCTTCGAACAGGTGGCACTGAAGCTTTCTTT	CASSPLRTGGTEAFF
TRBV25-1	-	TRBJ2-7	12	-	TGTGCCAGCAGTGATTCGGACAGTGTGCCGTACTTC	CASSDSDSVPYF
TRBV23-1	-	TRBJ2-1	15	-	TGCGCCAGCAGTCAGGTGGGCGGGTTTAACAATGAGCAGTTCTTC	CASSQVGGFNNEQFF
TRBV19	-	TRBJ1-2	15	-	TGTGCCAGCAAACACCCTCGTGCGGATTACTATGGCTACACCTTC	CASKHPRADYYGYTF
TRBV6-6	-	TRBJ2-7	14	-	TGTGCCAGCAGTACTGGGGGGGCGAAATACGAGCAGTACTTC	CASSTGGAKYEQYF
TRBV5-1	-	TRBJ2-7	13	TRBD1	TGCGCCAGCAACCGGGACAGGTCCTACGAGCAGTACTTC	CASNRDRSYEQYF
TRBV5-1	-	TRBJ1-6	15	TRBD1	TGCGCCAGCAGCTCCCGGGACAGTGAAGGATCACCCCTCCACTTT	CASSSRDSEGSPLHF
TRBV28	-	TRBJ2-1	15	-	TGTGCCAGCAGCCCTCTGGACAGAGCCTACAATGAGCAGTTCTTC	CASSPLDRAYNEQFF
TRBV19	few	TRBJ1-1	12	-	TGTGCCAGTAGTCTCTCGGTCACTGAAGCTTTCTTT	CASSLSVTEAFF
TRBV18	-	TRBJ2-2	16	TRBD2	TGTGCCAGCTCACCCAGGACTAGCGGGAACACCGGGGAGCTGTTTTTT	CASSPRTSGNTGELFF